These 9 T cell receptor beta chains were sequenced from one sample in a study of identical twins. TCRdb analysed the 5' RACE reads with MiXCR anew, one entry per CDR3 protein. The profile shows around 670,000 distinct CDR3 sequences, around 6% of them singletons. The sequenced material came from naive T cells sorted from blood. The origin of the receptors is a man in his late teens or twenties in good health.

This clonotype occurred many times. The V and J genes are TRBV12-3 or TRBV12-4 and TRBJ2-3; 9 nucleotides line up with TRBD1. Trimming cost V 8 bases and J 5 bases; bases outside gene matches: 11. This CDR3 is 15 amino acids long. The CDR3 loop reads CASAIAGQGGDTQYF. The CDR3 coding sequence is TGTGCCAGCGCTATCGCGGGACAGGGAGGAGATACGCAGTATTTT.

This clonotype has just a few counts. The chain combines TRBV11-1 with TRBJ1-2, with D possibly matching TRBD1 (5 bases). With 2 bases removed from V and 8 bases from J, the gap between germline ends came to 24 bases. Germline V gene sequence: CDR1 SGHAT, CDR2 FQDESV (reference sequence). CDR3 size: 17 residues. The CDR3 loop is CASSLTGHPYGAVGYTF. DNA of the CDR3: TGTGCCAGCAGCTTAACAGGCCACCCCTACGGTGCTGTCGGCTACACCTTC. The entire variable domain, with the rest obtained from reference TRBV11-1 and TRBJ1-2, is as follows: EAEVAQSPRYKITEKSQAVAFWCDPISGHATLYWYRQILGQGPELLVQFQDESVVDDSQLPKDRFSAERLKGVDSTLKIQPAELGDSAMYLCASSLTGHPYGAVGYTFGSGTRLTVV.

The V and J genes are TRBV20-1 and TRBJ2-1, with a tentative D call TRBD2 (5 bases). Trimming took 6 bases from V and 1 from J, leaving 16 bases between them. The CDR3 is 15 residues long. The germline CDR1 and CDR2 sequences are DFQATT and SNEGSKA (reference sequence). The CDR3 DNA sequence: TGCAGTGCCCATGCGGGCGTAGGATCCTACAATGAGCAGTTCTTC. It codes for CSAHAGVGSYNEQFF.

This clonotype was observed many times. The chain has TRBV6-1 and TRBJ2-7; TRBD1 agrees at 7 bases. Trimming at V came to 6 bases and at J to 0 bases, leaving 8 bases not matched to a gene. Germline V gene data show CDR1 as MNHNS and CDR2 as SASEGT. The CDR3 is made up of 15 amino acids. The CDR3 coding sequence is TGTGCCAGCAGCCTTGACAGGGACAGCTCCTACGAGCAGTACTTC. This encodes CASSLDRDSSYEQYF.

The rearrangement joins TRBV12-3 or TRBV12-4 to TRBJ2-3; TRBD2 might be the D (5 bases). The CDR3 covers 13 residues. V was cut by 5 bases and J by 5 bases, with 11 bases left in between. The CDR3 reads CASSRGWGDTQYF. The DNA of the CDR3 is TGTGCCAGCAGTCGCGGGTGGGGAGATACGCAGTATTTT.

In its sample, this clonotype was seen a few times. This rearrangement joins TRBV15 to TRBJ2-1; 11 bases fit TRBD2. The CDR3 length is 18 residues. Per germline, CDR1 LNHNV and CDR2 YYDKDF (reference sequence). The J segment lost 3 bases and the V segment lost 0 bases, leaving 7 bases of the junction unmatched. The DNA of the CDR3 is TGTGCCACCAGCAGAGAAAGAATGGGGACTAGCGGCTACAATGAGCAGTTCTTC. It yields the protein CATSRERMGTSGYNEQFF.

At least ten counts were recorded for this clonotype. This sequence joins TRBV6-1 and TRBJ2-2, with D perhaps TRBD2 (5 bases). The CDR3 extends over 13 amino acids. Germline loops: CDR1 MNHNS, CDR2 SASEGT. The ends were cut back, 6 bases at V and 4 bases at J, with 9 bases in the middle. CDR3 sequence (DNA): TGTGCCAGCAGCGGGAAGAGCACCGGGGAGCTGTTTTTT. This translates into CASSGKSTGELFF.

There are a few counts of this clonotype. This chain connects TRBV29-1 to TRBJ1-2; D might be TRBD1 (6 bases). This CDR3 contains 14 residues. Germline assignment: CDR1 SQVTM and CDR2 ANQGSEA. The germline V and J ends were trimmed by 4 bases and 8 bases, with 20 bases remaining between them. This CDR3 reads CSVANVGHGVGYTF. The CDR3 DNA is TGCAGCGTTGCAAATGTGGGACACGGTGTGGGCTACACCTTC. Drawing the rest from reference TRBV29-1 and TRBJ1-2, the complete variable domain is SAVISQKPSRDICQRGTSLTIQCQVDSQVTMMFWYRQQPGQSLTLIATANQGSEATYESGFVIDKFPISRPNLTFSTLTVSNMSPEDSSIYLCSVANVGHGVGYTFGSGTRLTVV.

V usage is TRBV18 and J usage is TRBJ2-5, with D possibly TRBD2 on 6 matching bases. V lost 1 base and J 2 bases, leaving 17 bases between the germline ends. CDR3 size: 17 residues. Germline CDR1 KGHSH, CDR2 LQKENI. Here the CDR3 DNA reads TGTGCCAGCTCACCACGGATCAGCGGTAGCGGACAAGAGACCCAGTACTTC. Protein product: CASSPRISGSGQETQYF.